This TCR beta chain came from a study of cytotoxic CD8 clonotypes in ibrutinib-treated CLL (dated by TCRdb to 2020 to 2022). Notes on the research overall: In this cohort, 15 patients were treatment-naive and approximately twelve were relapsed/refractory, while about 17 had unmutated IGHV. Partial responses were observed in about 25 patients and complete responses in 2; after a median follow-up of around 68 months, remission was maintained in around 14 patients and progression was observed in approximately twelve. Patients were still on ibrutinib when every remission and progressive disease sample was collected. Cryopreserved peripheral blood mononuclear cells were collected before treatment, at response, and at either disease progression or sustained remission. Response samples were taken after a median of 12 months on treatment, ranging from about 6 to 40 months. On average, each sample had about 250,000 productive templates and roughly 95,000 productive rearrangements. Of the approximately 87 participants in the trial, 25 to 30 had longitudinal samples available.

V sheds 1 base and J sheds 6 bases, leaving 13 bases between their ends. The germline V gene encodes CDR1 MRHNA and CDR2 SNTAGT. From the cysteine through the phenylalanine, the CDR3 covers 15 amino acids. Kept here is only the CDR3 DNA, which spans 45 bases and is read in frame from base 1. The time point label on this specimen signifies: around 2 years on ibrutinib. For TCR beta library preparation, 1.5 to 2 micrograms of genomic DNA was extracted from cryopreserved PBMCs. Longitudinal blood samples from CLL patients receiving ibrutinib monotherapy were subjected to high-throughput TCR beta sequencing. The patients took part in an open-label, single-center phase 2 trial of ibrutinib monotherapy. Beyond this particular receptor, the publication reports: Baseline clonality exceeded that of age-matched healthy donors and correlated strongly with circulating CD8+ T-cell counts. Sustained-remission and progressing patients did not have matched sampling times, and lymph node repertoires were not examined. Clonality increased at ibrutinib response, stayed stable in sustained remission, and fell back toward baseline at progression. Public clonotypes were rare and either shrank or stayed stable during treatment, and the rise in clonality at ibrutinib response reflected expansion of private clonotypes.

Note on this clone: What this receptor recognizes is not known. No much larger clone is present one base from it, and per-base qualities are unavailable.

A MiSeq instrument was used for deep resolution sequencing, which targeted depths ranging from 1 in 1 million up to 1 in 200,000 T cells, with coverage averaging 10x for each clonotype. The immunoSEQ hsTCRB Kit was used to generate TCR beta libraries. In the source study's methods: Data were analyzed with ImmunoSEQ Data Assistant and ImmunoSEQ Analyzer, with V, D and J genes assigned per IMGT definitions. Clonality, which ranges from 0 to 1, was calculated as one minus the normalized Shannon entropy of productive rearrangement frequencies. Only overrepresented clonotypes making up at least 0.05% of the repertoire of each patient were included in the public clonotype analysis. Repertoires from some 14 age-matched healthy donors in immuneACCESS were used as clonality controls. Imported from immuneACCESS, the table was reduced by TCRdb to in-frame sequences with V and J called. These copies leave out some clones; in studies compared against another copy, an unresolved V gene accounts for under half, and the cause of the remainder is not known. That table is the source of V, J and clone size, and D and trimming were worked out from the DNA. The sample has about 150,000 clones on record, about 76% of them singletons. About 4.7% of the sample rests with the top ten.

The chain links TRBV6-4 with TRBJ2-1; a weak D assignment points to TRBD2 (6 bases agree). The sample was PBMCs, taken after 24 months of ibrutinib treatment. The sequence was obtained from a human donor with chronic lymphocytic leukemia. Here is the DNA: TGTGCCAGCAGTGACTGGCCGGCTAGCGTCAATGAGCAGTTCTTC. The encoded protein is CASSDWPASVNEQFF.